This T cell receptor (beta chain) was captured by sequencing in a study of beta chain features in type 1 diabetes. Study outcomes and limitations: Patients and controls would share equally any PCR tilt toward shorter templates.

A few counts support this clone. Its antigen is still unknown. The same CDR3 also results from other DNA sequences found in this sample. The CDR3 is 13 residues long. The germline V gene encodes CDR1 SQVTM and CDR2 ANQGSEA. Trimming left V 4 bases short and J 0 bases short, with 10 bases between. The study reverse transcribed the entire isolated RNA, so it sequenced expressed TCRB transcripts. Profiling relied on immunoSEQ multiplex PCR, and the TCRdb table lists in-frame clones only, not all of them. The data show roughly 500,000 clones, 25% to 35% seen once. The chain links TRBV29-1 to TRBJ2-7, with D uncertain. The TCR comes from a man younger than 35 in good health. Sequenced: naive CD4+ T cells from blood. CDR3 DNA sequence: TGCAGCGTTGGAGGCCGAAGCTCCTACGAGCAGTACTTC. It yields the protein CSVGGRSSYEQYF.